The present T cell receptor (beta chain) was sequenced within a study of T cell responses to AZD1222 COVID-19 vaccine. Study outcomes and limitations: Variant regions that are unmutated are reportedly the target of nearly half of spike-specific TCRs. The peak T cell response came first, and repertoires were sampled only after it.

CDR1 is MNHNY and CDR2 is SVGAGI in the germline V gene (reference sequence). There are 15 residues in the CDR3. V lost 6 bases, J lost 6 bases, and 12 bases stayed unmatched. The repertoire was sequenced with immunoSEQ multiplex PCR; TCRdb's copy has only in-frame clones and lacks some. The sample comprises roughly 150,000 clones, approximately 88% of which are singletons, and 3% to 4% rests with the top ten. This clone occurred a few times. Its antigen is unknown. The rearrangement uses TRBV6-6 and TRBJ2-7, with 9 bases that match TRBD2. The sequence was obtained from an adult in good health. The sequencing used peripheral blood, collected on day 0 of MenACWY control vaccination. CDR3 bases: TGTGCCAGCAGACTCAGGGCGCGGGAGGGGAGCGAGCAGTACTTC. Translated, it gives CASRLRAREGSEQYF.